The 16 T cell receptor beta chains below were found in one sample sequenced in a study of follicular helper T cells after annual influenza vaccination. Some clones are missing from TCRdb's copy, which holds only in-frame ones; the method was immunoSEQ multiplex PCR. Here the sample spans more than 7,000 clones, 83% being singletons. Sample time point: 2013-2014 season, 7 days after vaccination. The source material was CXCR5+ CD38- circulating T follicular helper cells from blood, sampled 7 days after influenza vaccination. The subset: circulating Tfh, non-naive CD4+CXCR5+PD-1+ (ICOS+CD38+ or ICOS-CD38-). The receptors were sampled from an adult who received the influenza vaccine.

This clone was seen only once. The CDR3 loop reads CASSPLKFETGGAEASGYTF. CDR3 nucleotide sequence: TGTGCCAGCAGCCCATTAAAGTTCGAGACAGGGGGCGCTGAGGCTAGCGGCTACACCTTC. The chain has TRBV7-7 and TRBJ1-2; 10 bases line up with TRBD1. V gave up 5 bases and J gave up 8 bases; unmatched junction bases: 26. The CDR3 runs to 20 residues. Germline values: CDR1 SSHAT, CDR2 FNYEAQ (reference sequence).

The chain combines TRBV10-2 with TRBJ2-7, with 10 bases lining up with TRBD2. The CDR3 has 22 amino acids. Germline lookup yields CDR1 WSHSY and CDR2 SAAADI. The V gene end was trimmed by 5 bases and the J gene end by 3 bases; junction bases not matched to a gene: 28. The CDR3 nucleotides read TGCGCCAGCAGTTACAGACAGGGCTGGACTAGCGGTATACCGGAAGGGGACTACGAGCAGTACTTC. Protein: CASSYRQGWTSGIPEGDYEQYF.

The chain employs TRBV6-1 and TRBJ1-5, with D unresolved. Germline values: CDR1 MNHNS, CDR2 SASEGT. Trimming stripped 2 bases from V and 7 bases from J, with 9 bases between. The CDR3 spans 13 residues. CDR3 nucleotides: TGTGCCAGCAGTGAAAGGGATGCGCAGCCCCAGCATTTT. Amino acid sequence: CASSERDAQPQHF.

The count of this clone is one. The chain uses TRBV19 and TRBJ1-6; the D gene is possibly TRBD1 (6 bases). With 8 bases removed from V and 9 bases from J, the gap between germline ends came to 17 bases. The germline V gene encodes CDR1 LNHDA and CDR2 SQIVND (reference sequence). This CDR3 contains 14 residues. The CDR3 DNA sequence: TGTGCCAGTTCTGACAGGCCGCCGAGTTCACCCCTCCACTTT. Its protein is CASSDRPPSSPLHF.

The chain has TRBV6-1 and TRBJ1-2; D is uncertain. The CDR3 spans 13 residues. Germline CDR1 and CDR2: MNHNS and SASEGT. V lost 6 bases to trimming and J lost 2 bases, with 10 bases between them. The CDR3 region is CASRVDVNYGYTF. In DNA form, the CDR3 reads TGTGCCAGCAGAGTGGACGTAAACTATGGCTACACCTTC.

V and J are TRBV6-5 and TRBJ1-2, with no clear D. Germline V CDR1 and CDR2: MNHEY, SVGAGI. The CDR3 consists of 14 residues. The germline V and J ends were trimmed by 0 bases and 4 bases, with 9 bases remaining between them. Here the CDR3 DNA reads TGTGCCAGCAGTTACTCGTCAGAAAGCTATGGCTACACCTTC. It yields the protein CASSYSSESYGYTF.

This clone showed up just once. CDR3 DNA: TGTGCCAGCAGTGAAGTAGGGGAGACTGAAGCTTTCTTT. It translates to CASSEVGETEAFF. The chain carries TRBV6-1 and TRBJ1-1, with TRBD1 as a possible D gene (5 bases). CDR1 and CDR2 from the germline V gene are MNHNS and SASEGT. This CDR3 spans 13 amino acids. V lost 1 base, J lost 5 bases, and 8 bases lay in between.

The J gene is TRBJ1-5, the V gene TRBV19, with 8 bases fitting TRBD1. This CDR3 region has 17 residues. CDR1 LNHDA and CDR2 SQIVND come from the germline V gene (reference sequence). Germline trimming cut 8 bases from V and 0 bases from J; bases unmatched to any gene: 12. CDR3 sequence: CASRYGTGGFSNQPQHF. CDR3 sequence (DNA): TGTGCCAGTCGGTACGGGACAGGAGGCTTTAGCAATCAGCCCCAGCATTTT.

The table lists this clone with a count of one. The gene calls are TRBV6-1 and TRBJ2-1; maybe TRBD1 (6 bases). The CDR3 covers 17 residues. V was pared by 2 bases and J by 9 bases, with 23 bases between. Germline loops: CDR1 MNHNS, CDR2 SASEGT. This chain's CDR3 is CASSETQSGRGRGEQFF. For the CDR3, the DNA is TGTGCCAGCAGTGAAACCCAATCGGGCAGGGGCAGAGGTGAGCAGTTCTTC.

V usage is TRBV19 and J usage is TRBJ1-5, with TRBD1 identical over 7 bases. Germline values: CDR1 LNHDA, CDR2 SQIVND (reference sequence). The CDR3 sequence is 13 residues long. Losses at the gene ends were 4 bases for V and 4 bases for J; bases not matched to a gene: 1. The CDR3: CASSKGQNQPQHF. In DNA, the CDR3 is TGTGCCAGTAGTAAGGGACAGAATCAGCCCCAGCATTTT.

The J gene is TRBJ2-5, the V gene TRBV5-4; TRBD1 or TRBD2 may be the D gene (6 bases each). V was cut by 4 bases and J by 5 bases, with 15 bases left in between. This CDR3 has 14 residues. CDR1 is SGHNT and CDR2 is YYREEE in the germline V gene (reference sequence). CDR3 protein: CASSPGAGTETQYF. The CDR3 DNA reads TGTGCCAGCAGCCCGGGGGCAGGGACCGAGACCCAGTACTTC.

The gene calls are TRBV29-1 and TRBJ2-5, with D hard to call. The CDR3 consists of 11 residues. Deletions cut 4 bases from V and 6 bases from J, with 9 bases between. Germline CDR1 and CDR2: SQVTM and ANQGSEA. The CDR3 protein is CSVVPGQTQYF. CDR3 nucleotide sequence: TGCAGCGTTGTGCCGGGCCAGACCCAGTACTTC.

The CDR3 loop reads CASSQDPPSDGFADTQYF. In nucleotides, the CDR3 is TGCGCCAGCAGCCAAGATCCTCCCAGCGATGGGTTCGCAGATACGCAGTATTTT. The chain uses TRBV4-3 and TRBJ2-3; no clear D. Trimming took 0 bases from V and 4 from J, leaving 20 bases between them. The germline CDR1 and CDR2 sequences are LGHNA and YSLEER. This CDR3 contains 18 residues.

The CDR3 region is CASSRGGENQETQYF. The DNA of the CDR3 is TGTGCCAGCAGCCGCGGGGGCGAGAATCAAGAGACCCAGTACTTC. This chain joins TRBV4-2 and TRBJ2-5; weak D call: TRBD2 (7 bases). This CDR3 comprises 15 residues. Trimming took 4 bases from V and 2 from J, leaving 14 bases between them. Germline V gene sequence: CDR1 LGHNA, CDR2 YNFKEQ.

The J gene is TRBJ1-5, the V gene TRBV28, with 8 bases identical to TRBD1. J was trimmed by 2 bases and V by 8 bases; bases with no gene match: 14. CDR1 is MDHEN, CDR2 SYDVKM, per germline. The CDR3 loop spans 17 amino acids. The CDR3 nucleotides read TGTGCCAGCCGGAGCAGGGATAGGACAGGGCGCAATCAGCCCCAGCATTTT. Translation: CASRSRDRTGRNQPQHF.

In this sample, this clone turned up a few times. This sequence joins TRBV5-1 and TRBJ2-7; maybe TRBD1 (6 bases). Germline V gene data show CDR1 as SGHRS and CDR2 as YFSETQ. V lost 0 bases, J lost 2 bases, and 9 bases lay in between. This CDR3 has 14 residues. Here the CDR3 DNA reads TGCGCCAGCAGCTTGGAGTCAGGGGCCTACGAGCAGTACTTC. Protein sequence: CASSLESGAYEQYF.